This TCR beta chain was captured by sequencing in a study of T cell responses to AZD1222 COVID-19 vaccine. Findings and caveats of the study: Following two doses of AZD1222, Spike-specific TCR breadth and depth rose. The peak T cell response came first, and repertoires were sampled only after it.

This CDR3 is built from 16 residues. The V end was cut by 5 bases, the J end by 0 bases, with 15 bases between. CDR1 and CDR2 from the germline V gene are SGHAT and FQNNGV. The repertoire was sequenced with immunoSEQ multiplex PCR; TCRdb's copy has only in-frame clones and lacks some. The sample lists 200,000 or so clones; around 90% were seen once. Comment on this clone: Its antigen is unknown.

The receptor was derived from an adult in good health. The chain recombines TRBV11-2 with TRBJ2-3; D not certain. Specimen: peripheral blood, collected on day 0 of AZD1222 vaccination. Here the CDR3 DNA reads TGTGCCAGCAGCCCACGAGTGGGCTTGAGCACAGATACGCAGTATTTT. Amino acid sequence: CASSPRVGLSTDTQYF.